This T cell receptor beta chain came from a study of shared clonotypes between healthy human individuals. Germline V CDR1 and CDR2: SEHNR, FQNEAQ (reference sequence). The CDR3 is 15 amino acids. The J segment lost 9 bases and the V segment lost 6 bases, leaving 13 bases of the junction unmatched. The input for sorted-subset replicate PCRs was around 210 ng DNA, tens of thousands of T cell genomes. The data were produced by immunoSEQ multiplex PCR, yet TCRdb's version contains in-frame clones alone and is incomplete. The table records approximately 320,000 clones, around two thirds of them present only once.

This chain links TRBV7-9 with TRBJ2-1, with TRBD2 matching 8 bases. This receptor was taken from a young man in good health. The sequenced sample was memory CD4+ T cells sorted from blood. Indicated subset: CD45RA-negative fraction. The CDR3 nucleotides are TGTGCCAGCAGTCCCGCCGGGGTAGCGGGATCTGAGCAGTTCTTC. Translation: CASSPAGVAGSEQFF. The full variable domain, completed using reference TRBV7-9 and TRBJ2-1, is DTGVSQNPRHKITKRGQNVTFRCDPISEHNRLYWYRQTLGQGPEFLTYFQNEAQLEKSRLLSDRFSAERPKGSFSTLEIQRTEQGDSAMYLCASSPAGVAGSEQFFGPGTRLTVL.